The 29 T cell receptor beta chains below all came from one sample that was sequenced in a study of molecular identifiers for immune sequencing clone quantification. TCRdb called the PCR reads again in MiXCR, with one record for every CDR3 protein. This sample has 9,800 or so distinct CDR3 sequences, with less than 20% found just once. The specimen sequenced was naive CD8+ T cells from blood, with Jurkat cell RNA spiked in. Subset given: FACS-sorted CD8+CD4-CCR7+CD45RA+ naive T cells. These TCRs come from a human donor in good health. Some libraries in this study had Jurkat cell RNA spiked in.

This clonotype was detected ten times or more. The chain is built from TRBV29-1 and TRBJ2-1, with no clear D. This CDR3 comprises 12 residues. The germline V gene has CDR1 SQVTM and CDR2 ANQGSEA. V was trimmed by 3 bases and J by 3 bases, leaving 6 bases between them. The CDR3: CSVEWGYNEQFF. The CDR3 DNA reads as TGCAGCGTTGAGTGGGGCTACAATGAGCAGTTCTTC.

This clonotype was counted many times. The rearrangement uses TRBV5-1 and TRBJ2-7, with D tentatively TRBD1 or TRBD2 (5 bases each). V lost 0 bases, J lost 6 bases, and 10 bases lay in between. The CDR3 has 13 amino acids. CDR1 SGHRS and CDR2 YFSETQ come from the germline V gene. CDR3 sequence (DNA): TGCGCCAGCAGCTTGGCTGCTGGGACCGAGCAGTACTTC. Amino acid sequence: CASSLAAGTEQYF.

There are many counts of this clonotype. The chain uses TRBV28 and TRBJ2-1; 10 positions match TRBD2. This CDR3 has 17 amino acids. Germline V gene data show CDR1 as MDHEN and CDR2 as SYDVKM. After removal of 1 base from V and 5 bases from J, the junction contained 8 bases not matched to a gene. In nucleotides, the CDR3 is TGTGCCAGCAGTTTATTTTTTTCTAGCGGGAGTAACAATGAGCAGTTCTTC. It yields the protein CASSLFFSSGSNNEQFF. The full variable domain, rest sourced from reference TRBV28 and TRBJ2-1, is DVKVTQSSRYLVKRTGEKVFLECVQDMDHENMFWYRQDPGLGLRLIYFSYDVKMKEKGDIPEGYSVSREKKERFSLILESASTNQTSMYLCASSLFFSSGSNNEQFFGPGTRLTVL.

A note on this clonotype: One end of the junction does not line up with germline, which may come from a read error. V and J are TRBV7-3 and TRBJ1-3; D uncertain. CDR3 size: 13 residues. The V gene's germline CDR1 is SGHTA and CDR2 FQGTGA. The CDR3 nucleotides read TGTGCAAGCAGCCTCAATTCTGGAAATACGCTCTATTTT. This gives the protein CASSLNSGNTLYF. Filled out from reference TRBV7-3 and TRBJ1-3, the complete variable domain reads GAGVSQTPSNKVTEKGKYVELRCDPISGHTALYWYRQSLGQGPEFLIYFQGTGAADDSGLPNDRFFAVRPEGSVSTLKIQRTERGDSAVYLCASSLNSGNTLYFGEGSWLTVV.

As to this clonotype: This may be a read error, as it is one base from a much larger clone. The CDR3 DNA reads TGTGCCAGCAGCTCCACTACAGGGAATGGGCAGTTCTTC. Protein product: CASSSTTGNGQFF. The chain carries TRBV11-3 and TRBJ2-1; a possible D gene is TRBD1 (6 bases). The CDR3 contains 13 residues. CDR1 and CDR2 (germline): SGHNT, YENEEA.

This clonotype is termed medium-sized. CDR3 protein: CSVEGPRDRVFF. Here the CDR3 DNA reads TGCAGCGTTGAAGGTCCCCGGGACAGGGTGTTTTTT. This chain links TRBV29-1 with TRBJ1-4, with 9 bases that match TRBD1. Germline assignment: CDR1 SQVTM and CDR2 ANQGSEA. V was pared by 1 base and J by 15 bases, with 6 bases of the junction left unmatched. The CDR3 is made up of 12 amino acids.

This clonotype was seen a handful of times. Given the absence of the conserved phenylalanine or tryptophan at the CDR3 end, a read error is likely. The CDR3 loop is CSANDLPEYYGYTS. CDR3 in DNA: TGCAGTGCTAATGATCTTCCGGAATATTATGGCTACACCTCC. This chain connects TRBV20-1 to TRBJ1-2, with unresolved D. From germline, CDR1 is DFQATT and CDR2 SNEGSKA (reference sequence). The CDR3 loop spans 14 amino acids. Trimming left V 4 bases short and J 5 bases short, with 17 bases between.

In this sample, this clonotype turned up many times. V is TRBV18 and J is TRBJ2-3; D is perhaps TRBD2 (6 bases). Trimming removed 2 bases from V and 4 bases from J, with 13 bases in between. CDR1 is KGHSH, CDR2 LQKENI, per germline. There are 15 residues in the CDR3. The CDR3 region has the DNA TGTGCCAGCTCACCAGGGGAGGTCAGATCAGATACGCAGTATTTT. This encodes CASSPGEVRSDTQYF.

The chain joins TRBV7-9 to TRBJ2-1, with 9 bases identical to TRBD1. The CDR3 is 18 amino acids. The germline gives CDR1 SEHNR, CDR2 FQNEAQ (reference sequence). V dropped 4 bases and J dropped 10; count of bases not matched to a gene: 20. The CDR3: CASSSPDQQGAKSTEQFF. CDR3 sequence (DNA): TGTGCCAGCAGCTCCCCCGACCAACAGGGGGCTAAGTCAACCGAGCAGTTCTTC.

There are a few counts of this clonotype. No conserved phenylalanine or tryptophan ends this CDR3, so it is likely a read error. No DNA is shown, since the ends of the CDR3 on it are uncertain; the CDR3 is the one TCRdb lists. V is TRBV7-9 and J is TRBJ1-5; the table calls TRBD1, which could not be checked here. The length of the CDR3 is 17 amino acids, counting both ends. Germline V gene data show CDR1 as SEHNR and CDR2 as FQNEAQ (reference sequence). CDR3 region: CASSLVVSDRALQPQHL.

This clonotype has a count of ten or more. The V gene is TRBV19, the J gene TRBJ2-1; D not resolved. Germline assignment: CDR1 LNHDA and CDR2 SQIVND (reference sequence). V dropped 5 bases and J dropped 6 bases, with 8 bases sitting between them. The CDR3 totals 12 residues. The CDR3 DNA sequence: TGTGCCAGTAGTCTGGGCATCAATGAGCAGTTCTTC. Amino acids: CASSLGINEQFF.

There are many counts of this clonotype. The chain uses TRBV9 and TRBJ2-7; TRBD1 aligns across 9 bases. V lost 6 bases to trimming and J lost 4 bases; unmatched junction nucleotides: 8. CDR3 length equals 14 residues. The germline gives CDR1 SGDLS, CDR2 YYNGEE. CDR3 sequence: CASNPGTGLYEQYF. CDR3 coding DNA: TGTGCCAGCAACCCAGGGACAGGGTTGTACGAGCAGTACTTC.

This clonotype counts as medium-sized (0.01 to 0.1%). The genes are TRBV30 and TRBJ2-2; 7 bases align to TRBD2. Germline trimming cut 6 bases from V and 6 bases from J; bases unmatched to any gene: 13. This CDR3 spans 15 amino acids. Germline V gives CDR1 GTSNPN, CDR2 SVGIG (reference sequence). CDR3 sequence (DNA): TGTGCCTGCTCCAGCGGGGCTAGCCTTCCCGGGGAGCTGTTTTTT. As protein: CACSSGASLPGELFF.

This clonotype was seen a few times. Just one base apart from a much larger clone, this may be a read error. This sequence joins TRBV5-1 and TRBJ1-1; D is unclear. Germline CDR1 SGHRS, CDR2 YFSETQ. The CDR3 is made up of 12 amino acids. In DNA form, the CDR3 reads TGCGCCAGCGGCTTGGTTGGAGACGAAGCTTTCTTT. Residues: CASGLVGDEAFF.

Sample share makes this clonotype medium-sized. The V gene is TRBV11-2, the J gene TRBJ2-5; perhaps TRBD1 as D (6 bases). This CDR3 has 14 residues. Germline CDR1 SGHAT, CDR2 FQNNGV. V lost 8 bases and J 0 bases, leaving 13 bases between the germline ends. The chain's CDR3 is CASGRDIYQETQYF. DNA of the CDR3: TGTGCCAGCGGCCGGGACATTTACCAAGAGACCCAGTACTTC.

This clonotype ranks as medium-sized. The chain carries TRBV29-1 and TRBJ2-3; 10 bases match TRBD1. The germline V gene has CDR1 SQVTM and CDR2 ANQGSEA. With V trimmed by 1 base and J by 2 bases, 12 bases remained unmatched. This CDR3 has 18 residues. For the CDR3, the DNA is TGCAGCGTTGAAGCCATAGACAGGGGGCCGCGGGTCACAGATACGCAGTATTTT. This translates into CSVEAIDRGPRVTDTQYF.

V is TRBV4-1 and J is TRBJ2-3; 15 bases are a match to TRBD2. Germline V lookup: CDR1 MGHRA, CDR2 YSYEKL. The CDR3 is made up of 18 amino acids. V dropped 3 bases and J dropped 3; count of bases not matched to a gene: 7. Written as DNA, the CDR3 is TGCGCCAGCAGCCAGGTGCAGGGACTAGCGGGGGGTACAGATACGCAGTATTTT. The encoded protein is CASSQVQGLAGGTDTQYF.

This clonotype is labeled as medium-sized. The CDR3 DNA sequence: TGTGCCAGTGAACAGGTGTTGAACACTGAAGCTTTCTTT. Translation gives CASEQVLNTEAFF. The V and J genes are TRBV9 and TRBJ1-1; tentative D call: TRBD1 (5 bases). The CDR3 loop spans 13 amino acids. Germline V CDR1 and CDR2: SGDLS, YYNGEE. Trimming left V 8 bases short and J 0 bases short, with 11 bases between.

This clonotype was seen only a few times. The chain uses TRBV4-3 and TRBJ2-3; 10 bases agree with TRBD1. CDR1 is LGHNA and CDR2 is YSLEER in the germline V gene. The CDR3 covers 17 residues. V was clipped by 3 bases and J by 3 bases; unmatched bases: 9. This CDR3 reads CASSQGLDRGTTDTQYF. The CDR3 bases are TGCGCCAGCAGCCAGGGGTTGGACAGGGGGACGACAGATACGCAGTATTTT.

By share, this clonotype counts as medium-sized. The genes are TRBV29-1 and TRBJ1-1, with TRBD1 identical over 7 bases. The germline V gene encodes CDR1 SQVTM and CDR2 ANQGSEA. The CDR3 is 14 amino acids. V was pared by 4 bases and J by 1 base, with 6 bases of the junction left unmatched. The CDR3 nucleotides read TGCAGCGTTGCCACGGGACAGTCGAACACTGAAGCTTTCTTT. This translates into CSVATGQSNTEAFF.

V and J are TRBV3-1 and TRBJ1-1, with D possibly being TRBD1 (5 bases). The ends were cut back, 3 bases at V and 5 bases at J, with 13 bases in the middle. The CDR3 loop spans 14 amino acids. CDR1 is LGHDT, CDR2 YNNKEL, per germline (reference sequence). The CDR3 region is CASSHSGGGTEAFF. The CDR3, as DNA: TGTGCCAGCAGCCATAGTGGGGGTGGAACTGAAGCTTTCTTT.

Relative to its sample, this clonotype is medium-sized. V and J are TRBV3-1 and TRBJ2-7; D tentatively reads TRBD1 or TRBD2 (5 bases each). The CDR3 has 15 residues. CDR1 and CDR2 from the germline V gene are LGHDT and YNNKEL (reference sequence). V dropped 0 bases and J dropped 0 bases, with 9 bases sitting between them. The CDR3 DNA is TGTGCCAGCAGCCAAGAGGGGGTCCCCTCCTACGAGCAGTACTTC. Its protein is CASSQEGVPSYEQYF.

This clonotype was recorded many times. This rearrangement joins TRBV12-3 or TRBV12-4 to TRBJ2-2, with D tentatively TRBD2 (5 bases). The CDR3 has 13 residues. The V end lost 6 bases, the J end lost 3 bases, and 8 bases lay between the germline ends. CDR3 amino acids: CASSYGDTGELFF. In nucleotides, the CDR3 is TGTGCCAGCAGCTACGGGGACACCGGGGAGCTGTTTTTT.

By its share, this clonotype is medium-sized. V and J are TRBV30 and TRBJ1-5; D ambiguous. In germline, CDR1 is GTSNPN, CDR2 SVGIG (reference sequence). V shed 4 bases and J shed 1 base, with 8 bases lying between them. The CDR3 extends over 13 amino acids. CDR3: CAWNSESNQPQHF. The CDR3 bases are TGTGCCTGGAACAGTGAGAGCAATCAGCCCCAGCATTTT.

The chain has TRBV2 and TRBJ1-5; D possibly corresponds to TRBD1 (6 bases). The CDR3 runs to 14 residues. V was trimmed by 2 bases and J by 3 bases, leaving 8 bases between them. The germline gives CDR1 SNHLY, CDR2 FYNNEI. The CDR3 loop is CASSEQGTNQPQHF. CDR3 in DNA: TGTGCCAGCAGTGAACAGGGGACCAATCAGCCCCAGCATTTT.

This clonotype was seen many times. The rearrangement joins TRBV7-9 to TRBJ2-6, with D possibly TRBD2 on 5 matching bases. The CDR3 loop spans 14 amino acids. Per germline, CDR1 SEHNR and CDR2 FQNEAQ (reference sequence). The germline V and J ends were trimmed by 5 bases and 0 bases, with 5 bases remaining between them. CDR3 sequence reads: CASSGLSGANVLTF. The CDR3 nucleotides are TGTGCCAGCAGCGGACTCTCTGGGGCCAACGTCCTGACTTTC.

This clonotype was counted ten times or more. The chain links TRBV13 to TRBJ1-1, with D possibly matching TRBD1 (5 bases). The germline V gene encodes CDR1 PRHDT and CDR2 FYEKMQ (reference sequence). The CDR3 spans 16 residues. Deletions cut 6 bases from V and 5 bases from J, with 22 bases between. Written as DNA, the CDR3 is TGTGCCAGCAGTCCGGGGATAGGGGCTGGTGGAACTGAAGCTTTCTTT. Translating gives CASSPGIGAGGTEAFF.

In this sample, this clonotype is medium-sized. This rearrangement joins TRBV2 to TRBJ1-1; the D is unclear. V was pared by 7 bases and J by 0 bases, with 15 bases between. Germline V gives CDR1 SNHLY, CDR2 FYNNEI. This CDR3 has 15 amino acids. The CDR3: CASTPEPSVNTEAFF. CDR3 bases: TGTGCCAGCACCCCCGAGCCCAGCGTGAACACTGAAGCTTTCTTT.

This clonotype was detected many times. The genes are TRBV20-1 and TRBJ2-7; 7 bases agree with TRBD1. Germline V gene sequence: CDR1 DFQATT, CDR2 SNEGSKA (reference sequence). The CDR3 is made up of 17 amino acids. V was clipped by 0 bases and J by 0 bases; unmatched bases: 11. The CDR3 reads CSAREGFDRASSYEQYF. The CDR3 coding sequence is TGCAGTGCTAGAGAAGGGTTCGACAGGGCGAGCTCCTACGAGCAGTACTTC.